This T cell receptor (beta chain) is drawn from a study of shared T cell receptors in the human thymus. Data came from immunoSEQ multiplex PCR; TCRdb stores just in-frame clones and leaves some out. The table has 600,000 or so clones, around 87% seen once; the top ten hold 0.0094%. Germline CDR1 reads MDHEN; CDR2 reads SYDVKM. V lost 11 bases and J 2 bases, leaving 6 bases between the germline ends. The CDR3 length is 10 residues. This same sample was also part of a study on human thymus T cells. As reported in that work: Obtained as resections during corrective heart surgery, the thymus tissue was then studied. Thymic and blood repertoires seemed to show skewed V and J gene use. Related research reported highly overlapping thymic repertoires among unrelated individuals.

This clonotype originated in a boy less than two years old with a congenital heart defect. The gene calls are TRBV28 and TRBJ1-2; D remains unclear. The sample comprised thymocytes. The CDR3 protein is CAGPNYGYTF. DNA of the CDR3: TGTGCCGGCCCAAACTATGGCTACACCTTC.